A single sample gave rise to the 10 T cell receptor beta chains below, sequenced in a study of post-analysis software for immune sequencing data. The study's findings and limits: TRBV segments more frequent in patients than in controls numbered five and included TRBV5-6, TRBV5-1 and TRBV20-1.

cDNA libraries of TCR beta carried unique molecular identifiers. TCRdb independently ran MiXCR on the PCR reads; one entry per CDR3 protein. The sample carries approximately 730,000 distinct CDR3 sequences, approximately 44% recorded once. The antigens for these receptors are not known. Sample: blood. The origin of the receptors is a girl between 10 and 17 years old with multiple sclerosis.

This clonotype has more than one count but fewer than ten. The CDR3 DNA sequence: TGTGCCAGCAGTGAAGGTCGACTAGCGGGGCCCCCCACAGATACGCAGTATTTT. Translating gives CASSEGRLAGPPTDTQYF. This chain connects TRBV6-1 to TRBJ2-3; 11 nucleotides match TRBD2. Germline CDR1 reads MNHNS; CDR2 reads SASEGT. V was pared by 1 base and J by 2 bases, with 8 bases of the junction left unmatched. The CDR3 is 18 residues long.

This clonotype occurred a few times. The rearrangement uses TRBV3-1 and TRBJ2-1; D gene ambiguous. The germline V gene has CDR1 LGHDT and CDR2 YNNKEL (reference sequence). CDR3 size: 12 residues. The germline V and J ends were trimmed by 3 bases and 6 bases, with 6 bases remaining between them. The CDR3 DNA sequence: TGTGCCAGCAGCCAGGCTAGCAATGAGCAGTTCTTC. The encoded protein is CASSQASNEQFF.

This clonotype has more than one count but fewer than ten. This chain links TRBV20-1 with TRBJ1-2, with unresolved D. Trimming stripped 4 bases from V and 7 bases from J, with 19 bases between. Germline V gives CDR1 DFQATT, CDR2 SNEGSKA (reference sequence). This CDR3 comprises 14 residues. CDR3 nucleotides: TGCAGTGCTACCCAAACAGACTACAAAGGTGGCTACACCTTC. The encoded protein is CSATQTDYKGGYTF.

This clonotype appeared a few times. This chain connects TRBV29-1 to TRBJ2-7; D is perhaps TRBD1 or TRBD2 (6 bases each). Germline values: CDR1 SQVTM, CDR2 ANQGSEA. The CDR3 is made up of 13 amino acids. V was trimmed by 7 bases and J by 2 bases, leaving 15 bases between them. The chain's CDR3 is CSAGGSGAYEQYF. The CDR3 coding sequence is TGCAGCGCTGGGGGGTCAGGGGCCTACGAGCAGTACTTC.

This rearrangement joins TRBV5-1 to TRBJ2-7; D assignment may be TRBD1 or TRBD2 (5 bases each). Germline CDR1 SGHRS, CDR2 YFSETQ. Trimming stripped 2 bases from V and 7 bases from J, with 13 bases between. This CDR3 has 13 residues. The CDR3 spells CASSFGGLEEQYF. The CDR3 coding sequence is TGCGCCAGCAGCTTTGGGGGTCTAGAGGAGCAGTACTTC.

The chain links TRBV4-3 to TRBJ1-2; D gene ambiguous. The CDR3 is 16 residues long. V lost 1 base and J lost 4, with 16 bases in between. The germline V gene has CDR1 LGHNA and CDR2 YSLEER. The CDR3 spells CASSQAPQAAGYGYTF. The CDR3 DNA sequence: TGCGCCAGCAGCCAAGCGCCGCAGGCCGCTGGCTATGGCTACACCTTC.

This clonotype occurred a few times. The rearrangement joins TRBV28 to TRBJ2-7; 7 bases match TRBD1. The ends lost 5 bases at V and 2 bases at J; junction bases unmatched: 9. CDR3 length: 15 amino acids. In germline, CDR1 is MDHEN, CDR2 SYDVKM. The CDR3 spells CASSGLGQPTYEQYF. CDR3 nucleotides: TGTGCCAGCAGTGGCTTGGGACAGCCGACCTACGAGCAGTACTTC.

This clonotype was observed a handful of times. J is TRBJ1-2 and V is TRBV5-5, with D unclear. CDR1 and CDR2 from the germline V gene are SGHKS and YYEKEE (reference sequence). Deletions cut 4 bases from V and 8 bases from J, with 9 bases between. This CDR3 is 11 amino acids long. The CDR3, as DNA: TGTGCCAGCAGCAGAGACACCGGCTACACCTTC. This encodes CASSRDTGYTF.

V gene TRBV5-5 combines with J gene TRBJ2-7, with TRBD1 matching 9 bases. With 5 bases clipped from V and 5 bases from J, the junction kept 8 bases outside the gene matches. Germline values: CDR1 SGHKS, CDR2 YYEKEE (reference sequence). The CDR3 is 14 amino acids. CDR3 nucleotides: TGTGCCAGCAGGGACCGGGACAGGGTGAACGAGCAGTACTTC. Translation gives CASRDRDRVNEQYF.

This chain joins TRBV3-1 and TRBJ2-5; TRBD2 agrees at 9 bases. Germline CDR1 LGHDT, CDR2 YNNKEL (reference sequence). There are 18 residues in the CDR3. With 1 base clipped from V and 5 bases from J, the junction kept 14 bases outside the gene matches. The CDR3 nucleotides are TGTGCCAGCAGCCAAGTGAGCCAGCGGGAGGTCCCTGGGGAGACCCAGTACTTC. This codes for CASSQVSQREVPGETQYF.